The subject of this entry is one TCR beta chain. What this receptor recognizes is not known. Base-call qualities are not available, and no considerably larger clone is one nucleotide away. Reading the label with the study, this specimen's treatment or condition is: in vitro stimulation with specific CMV peptide epitopes to enrich CMV-specific T cells. This specimen comes from a study of T cell repertoires in cytomegalovirus infection (dated by TCRdb to the late 2010s). Context from the whole study: Peptide stimulations targeted recently identified HLA-C-restricted CMV epitopes, whose presentation resists viral immunomodulation, together with well-studied HLA-B-restricted epitopes. The HLA type of each donor mattered for the analysis, because public TCR beta signatures pointed to carriage of CMV infection along with the matching HLA type.

The full study reports these points: The ex vivo response was dominated by HLA-C-restricted CMV-specific TCR beta clonotypes, which also provided the single most frequent clonotype in two of eight donors. Carriers of CMV infection plus the relevant HLA type were discriminated by the cumulative frequency of public TCR beta family members in the study cohort and in an independent roughly 320-donor cohort.

Reads for this sample came from an Illumina HiSeq 1500. TCRdb took the public reads, trimmed them with fastp at Q25, ran MiXCR for clone calling and kept in-frame beta chains. A single entry per CDR3 protein holds the most common genes and DNA from its merged rows. Present in this sample are approximately 770,000 distinct CDR3 sequences, around 29% of which were seen just once. About 12% of the sample lies in the top ten. The germline ends are 14 bases apart after V is trimmed by 4 bases and J by 5 bases. The cysteine opens and the phenylalanine closes a CDR3 of 13 amino acids. This entry keeps only the CDR3 DNA: 39 bases, framed from base 1. Looking up the germline V gene yields CDR1 SQVTM and CDR2 ANQGSEA.

The source material was cultured CD8+ T cells from PBMCs, sampled from culture after CMV antigen stimulation. The chain is encoded by TRBV29-1 joined to TRBJ1-2, with the D segment identity uncertain. The sequence was obtained from a human donor in good health (CMV status not recorded). Some clones in this sample may be carry-over from other donors' samples. The DNA reads TGCAGCGTTGCGGAATTTAAGCCATATGGCTACACCTTC. The translation is CSVAEFKPYGYTF.